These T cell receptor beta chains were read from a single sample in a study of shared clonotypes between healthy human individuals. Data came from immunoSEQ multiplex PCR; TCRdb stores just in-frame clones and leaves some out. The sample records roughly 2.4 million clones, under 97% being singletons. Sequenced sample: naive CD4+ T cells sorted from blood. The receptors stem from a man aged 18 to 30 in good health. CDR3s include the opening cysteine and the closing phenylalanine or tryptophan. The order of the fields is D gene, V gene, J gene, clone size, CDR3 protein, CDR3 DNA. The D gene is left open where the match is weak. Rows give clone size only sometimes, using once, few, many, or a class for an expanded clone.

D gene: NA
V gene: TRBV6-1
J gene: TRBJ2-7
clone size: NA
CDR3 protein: CASRRQGGGVQYF
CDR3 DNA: TGTGCCAGCAGGCGACAGGGAGGTGGGGTGCAGTACTTC

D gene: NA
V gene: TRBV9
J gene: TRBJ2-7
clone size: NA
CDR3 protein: CASSVEAGERYEQYF
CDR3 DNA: TGTGCCAGCAGCGTAGAGGCAGGGGAACGCTACGAGCAGTACTTC

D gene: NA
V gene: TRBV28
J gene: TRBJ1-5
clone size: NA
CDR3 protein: CASSFRGVGQPQHF
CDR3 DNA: TGTGCCAGCAGTTTCCGGGGCGTCGGCCAGCCCCAGCATTTT

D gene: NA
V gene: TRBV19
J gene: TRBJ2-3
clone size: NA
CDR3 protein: CASSSFGGDTDTQYF
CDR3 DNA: TGTGCCAGTAGTAGTTTCGGCGGGGACACAGATACGCAGTATTTT

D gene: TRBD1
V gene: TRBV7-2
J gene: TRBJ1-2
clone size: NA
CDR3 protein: CASSPTGGAGYGYTF
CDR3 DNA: TGTGCCAGCAGCCCGACAGGGGGCGCGGGCTATGGCTACACCTTC

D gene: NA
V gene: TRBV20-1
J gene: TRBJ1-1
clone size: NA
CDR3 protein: CSARDQAEAFF
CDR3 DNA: TGCAGTGCTAGAGATCAGGCTGAAGCTTTCTTT

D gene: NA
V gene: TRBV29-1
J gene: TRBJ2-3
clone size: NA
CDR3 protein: CSVENGGGDTQYF
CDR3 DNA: TGCAGCGTTGAAAATGGAGGGGGGGATACGCAGTATTTT

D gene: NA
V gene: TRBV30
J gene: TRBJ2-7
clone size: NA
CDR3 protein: CAWSVLSGATYEQYF
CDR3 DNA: TGTGCCTGGAGTGTACTTTCGGGAGCGACCTACGAGCAGTACTTC

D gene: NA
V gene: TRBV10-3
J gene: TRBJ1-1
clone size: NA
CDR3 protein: CAIGSQGHTEAFF
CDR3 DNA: TGTGCCATCGGTAGCCAGGGCCACACTGAAGCTTTCTTT

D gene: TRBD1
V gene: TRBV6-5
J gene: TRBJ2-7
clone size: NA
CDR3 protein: CASSYSDRDYEQYF
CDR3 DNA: TGTGCCAGCAGTTACTCGGACAGGGACTACGAGCAGTACTTC

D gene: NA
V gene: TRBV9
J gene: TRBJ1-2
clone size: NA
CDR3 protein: CASSVGEGRFYGYTF
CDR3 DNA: TGTGCCAGCAGCGTAGGGGAAGGTCGGTTCTATGGCTACACCTTC

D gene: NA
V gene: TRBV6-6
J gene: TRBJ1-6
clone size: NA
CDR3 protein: CASSRQRSYNSPLHF
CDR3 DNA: TGTGCCAGCAGTCGGCAGCGCTCCTATAATTCACCCCTCCACTTT

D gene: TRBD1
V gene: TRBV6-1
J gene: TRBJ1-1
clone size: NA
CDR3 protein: CASRVGQGGTEAFF
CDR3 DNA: TGTGCCAGCAGAGTGGGACAGGGGGGCACTGAAGCTTTCTTT

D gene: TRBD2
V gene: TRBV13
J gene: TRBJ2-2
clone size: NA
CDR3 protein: CASSNFGTSGRDTGELFF
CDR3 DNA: TGTGCCAGCAGCAACTTCGGGACTAGCGGGAGAGACACCGGGGAGCTGTTTTTT

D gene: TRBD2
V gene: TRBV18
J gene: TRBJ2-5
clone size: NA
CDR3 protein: CASARAGSQETQYF
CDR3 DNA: TGTGCCAGCGCCCGAGCGGGGTCACAAGAGACCCAGTACTTC

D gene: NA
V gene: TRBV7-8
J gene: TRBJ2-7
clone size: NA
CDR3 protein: CASSLMMSGEQYF
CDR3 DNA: TGTGCCAGCAGCTTAATGATGTCGGGCGAGCAGTACTTC

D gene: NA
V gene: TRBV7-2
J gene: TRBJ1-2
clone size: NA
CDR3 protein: CASSLAGGTTANYGYTF
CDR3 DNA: TGTGCCAGCAGCTTAGCGGGAGGAACCACAGCTAACTATGGCTACACCTTC

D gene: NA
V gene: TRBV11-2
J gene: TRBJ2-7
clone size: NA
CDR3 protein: CASSLGSGGSYEQYF
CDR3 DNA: TGTGCCAGCAGCTTAGGGTCAGGGGGGTCCTACGAGCAGTACTTC

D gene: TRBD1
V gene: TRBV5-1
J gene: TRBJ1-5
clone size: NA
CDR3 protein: CASSPPSTGGLGQPQHF
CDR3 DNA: TGCGCCAGCAGCCCTCCCTCGACAGGGGGCTTGGGACAGCCCCAGCATTTT

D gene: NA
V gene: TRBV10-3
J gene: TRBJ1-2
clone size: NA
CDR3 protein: CAITGKDSLLYGYTF
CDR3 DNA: TGTGCCATCACGGGAAAGGACAGCTTACTCTATGGCTACACCTTC

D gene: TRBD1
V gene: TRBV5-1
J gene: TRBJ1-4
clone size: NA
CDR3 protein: CASSLGMGQGGQLFF
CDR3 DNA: TGCGCCAGCAGCTTGGGCATGGGACAGGGAGGGCAACTGTTTTTT

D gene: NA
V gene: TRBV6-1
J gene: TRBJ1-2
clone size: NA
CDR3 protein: CASVRGSGLPSGYTF
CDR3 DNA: TGTGCCAGCGTTAGAGGTTCGGGGCTTCCCTCCGGCTACACCTTC

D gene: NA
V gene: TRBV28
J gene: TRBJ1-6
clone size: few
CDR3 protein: CASSLQVSPLHF
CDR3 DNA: TGTGCCAGCAGTTTACAGGTTTCACCCCTCCACTTT

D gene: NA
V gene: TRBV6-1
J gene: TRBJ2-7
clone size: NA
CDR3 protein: CASSSQEGHEQYF
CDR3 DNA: TGTGCCAGCAGTTCCCAAGAGGGCCACGAGCAGTACTTC

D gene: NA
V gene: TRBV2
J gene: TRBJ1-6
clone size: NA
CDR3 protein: CASSEAYGSPLHF
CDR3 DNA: TGTGCCAGCAGTGAAGCCTACGGTTCACCCCTCCACTTT

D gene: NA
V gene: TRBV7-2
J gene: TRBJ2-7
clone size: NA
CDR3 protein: CASSLGRAGAAYEQYF
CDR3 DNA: TGTGCCAGCAGCTTGGGTCGGGCGGGGGCAGCCTACGAGCAGTACTTC

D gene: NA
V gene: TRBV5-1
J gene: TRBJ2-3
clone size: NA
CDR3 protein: CASRLGQFPTDTQYF
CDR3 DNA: TGCGCCAGCAGACTTGGACAGTTTCCTACAGATACGCAGTATTTT

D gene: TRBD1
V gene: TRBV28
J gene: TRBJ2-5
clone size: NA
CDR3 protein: CASTMGQGVGETQYF
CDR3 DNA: TGTGCCAGCACTATGGGACAGGGGGTCGGGGAGACCCAGTACTTC

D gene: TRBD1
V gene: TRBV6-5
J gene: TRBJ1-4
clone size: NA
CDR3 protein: CASSYSGTGVEKLFF
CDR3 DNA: TGTGCCAGCAGTTACTCCGGGACAGGGGTCGAAAAACTGTTTTTT

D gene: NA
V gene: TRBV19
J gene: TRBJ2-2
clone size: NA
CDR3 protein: CASTIGQTLTSGELFF
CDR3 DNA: TGTGCCAGTACTATAGGACAGACCTTAACCTCCGGGGAGCTGTTTTTT

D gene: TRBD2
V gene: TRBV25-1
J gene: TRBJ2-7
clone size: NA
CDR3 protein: CASSEAGDLEQYF
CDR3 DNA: TGTGCCAGCAGTGAAGCGGGGGACCTCGAGCAGTACTTC

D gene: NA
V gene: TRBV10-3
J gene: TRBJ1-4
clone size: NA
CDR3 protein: CAISESYGTNEKLFF
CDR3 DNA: TGTGCCATCAGTGAGTCTTACGGAACTAATGAAAAACTGTTTTTT

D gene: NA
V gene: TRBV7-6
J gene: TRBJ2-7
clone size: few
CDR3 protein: CASSLSGSPGDEQYF
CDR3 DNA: TGTGCCAGCAGCTTATCGGGCAGCCCAGGGGACGAGCAGTACTTC

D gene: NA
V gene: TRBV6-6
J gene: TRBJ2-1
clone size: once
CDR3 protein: CASSPTYNEQFF
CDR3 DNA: TGTGCCAGCAGTCCCACCTACAATGAGCAGTTCTTC

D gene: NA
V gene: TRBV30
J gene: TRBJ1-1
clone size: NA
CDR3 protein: CAWSDATVLEAFF
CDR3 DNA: TGTGCCTGGAGTGACGCGACAGTTCTTGAAGCTTTCTTT

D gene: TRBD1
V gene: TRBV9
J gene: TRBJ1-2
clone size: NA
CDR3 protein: CASSRDPGQAYGYTF
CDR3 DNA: TGTGCCAGCAGCCGCGATCCGGGACAGGCCTATGGCTACACCTTC

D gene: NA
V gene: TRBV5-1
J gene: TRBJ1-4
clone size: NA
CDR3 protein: CASSLVAFATNEKLFF
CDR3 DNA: TGCGCCAGCAGCTTGGTGGCCTTCGCAACTAATGAAAAACTGTTTTTT

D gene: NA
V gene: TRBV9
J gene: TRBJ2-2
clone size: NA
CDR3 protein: CASSVDSSHANTGELFF
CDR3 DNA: TGTGCCAGCAGCGTAGATTCCAGTCACGCGAACACCGGGGAGCTGTTTTTT

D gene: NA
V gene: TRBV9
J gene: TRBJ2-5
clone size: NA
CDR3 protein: CASSPHPGAETQYF
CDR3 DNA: TGTGCCAGCAGCCCTCATCCAGGAGCGGAGACCCAGTACTTC

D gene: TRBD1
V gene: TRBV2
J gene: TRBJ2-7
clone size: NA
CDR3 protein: CASTERTGGFYEQYF
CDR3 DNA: TGTGCCAGCACCGAAAGGACAGGGGGCTTCTACGAGCAGTACTTC

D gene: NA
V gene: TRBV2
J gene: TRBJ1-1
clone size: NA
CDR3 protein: CASSPSGLLNTEAFF
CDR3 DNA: TGTGCCAGCAGTCCAAGCGGACTTTTGAACACTGAAGCTTTCTTT

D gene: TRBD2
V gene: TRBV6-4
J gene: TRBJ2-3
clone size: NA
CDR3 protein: CASSDSSGGADTQYF
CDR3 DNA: TGTGCCAGCAGTGACTCTAGCGGGGGGGCAGATACGCAGTATTTT

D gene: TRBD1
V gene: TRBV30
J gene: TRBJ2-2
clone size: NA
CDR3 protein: CAWDWDRVTGELFF
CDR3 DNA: TGTGCCTGGGATTGGGACAGGGTCACCGGGGAGCTGTTTTTT

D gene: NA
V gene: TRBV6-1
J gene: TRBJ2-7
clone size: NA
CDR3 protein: CASSAGASYEQYF
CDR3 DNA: TGTGCCAGCAGTGCTGGAGCCTCCTACGAGCAGTACTTC

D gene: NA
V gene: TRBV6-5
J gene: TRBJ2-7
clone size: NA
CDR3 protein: CASSHGSLLRDEQYF
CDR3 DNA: TGTGCCAGCAGTCACGGGAGTCTTTTACGGGACGAGCAGTACTTC

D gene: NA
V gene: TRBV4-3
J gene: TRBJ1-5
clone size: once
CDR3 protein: CASSQETNQPQHF
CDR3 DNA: TGCGCCAGCAGCCAAGAGACCAATCAGCCCCAGCATTTT

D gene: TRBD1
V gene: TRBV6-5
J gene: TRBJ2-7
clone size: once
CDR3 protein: CASSLGQVSYEQYF
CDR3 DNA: TGTGCCAGCAGTCTCGGACAGGTTTCCTACGAGCAGTACTTC

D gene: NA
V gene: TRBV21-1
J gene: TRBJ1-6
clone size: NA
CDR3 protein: CASSNPPGAVQSPLHF
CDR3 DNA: TGTGCCAGCAGCAACCCGCCGGGGGCGGTACAGTCACCCCTCCACTTT

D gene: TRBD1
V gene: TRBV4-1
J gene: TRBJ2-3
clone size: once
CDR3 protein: CASSQSGTGSDTQYF
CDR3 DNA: TGCGCCAGCAGCCAATCCGGGACAGGGTCAGATACGCAGTATTTT

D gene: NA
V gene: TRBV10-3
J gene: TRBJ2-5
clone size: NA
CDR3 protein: CAISEGGKQTQETQYF
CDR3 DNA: TGTGCCATCAGTGAAGGTGGGAAACAAACCCAAGAGACCCAGTACTTC

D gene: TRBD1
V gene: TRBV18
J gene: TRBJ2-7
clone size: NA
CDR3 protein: CASSPPTGDAYEQYF
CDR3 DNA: TGTGCCAGCTCACCTCCGACAGGGGATGCGTACGAGCAGTACTTC

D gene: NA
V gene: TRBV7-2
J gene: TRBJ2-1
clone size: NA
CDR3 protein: CASSLAGTVAYNEQFF
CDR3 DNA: TGTGCCAGCAGCTTGGCCGGGACGGTAGCCTACAATGAGCAGTTCTTC

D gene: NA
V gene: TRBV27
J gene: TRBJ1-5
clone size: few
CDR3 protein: CASSFPLRKHF
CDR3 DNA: TGTGCCAGCAGTTTCCCCCTTAGGAAGCATTTT